What follows are 8 T cell receptor beta chains derived from one specimen sequenced in a study of T cells after yellow fever vaccination. One entry per CDR3 protein, called by TCRdb with MiXCR from the 5' RACE reads. Here the sample spans about 510,000 distinct CDR3 sequences, 21% being singletons. Sequenced material: PBMCs, taken roughly 20 days after the first yellow fever vaccination. All receptors derive from a man between 18 and 29 years old who received the YFV17D yellow fever vaccine.

The J gene is TRBJ1-6, the V gene TRBV20-1; TRBD1 might be the D (6 bases). Germline loops: CDR1 DFQATT, CDR2 SNEGSKA (reference sequence). The V gene lost 6 bases and the J gene lost 10 bases, with 16 bases spanning the gap. This CDR3 region has 13 residues. The CDR3 nucleotides are TGCAGTGCCCCCGGGCAGGGGAGCTCACCCCTCCACTTT. As protein: CSAPGQGSSPLHF.

This chain joins TRBV5-1 and TRBJ1-4, with unresolved D. V gave up 1 base and J gave up 5 bases, with 9 bases separating them. This CDR3 spans 14 amino acids. Per germline, CDR1 SGHRS and CDR2 YFSETQ. The CDR3 loop is CASSLKQSNEKLFF. The CDR3 DNA sequence: TGCGCCAGCAGCTTGAAACAGTCGAATGAAAAACTGTTTTTT. The whole variable domain, remainder taken from reference TRBV5-1 and TRBJ1-4, is KAGVTQTPRYLIKTRGQQVTLSCSPISGHRSVSWYQQTPGQGLQFLFEYFSETQRNKGNFPGRFSGRQFSNSRSEMNVSTLELGDSALYLCASSLKQSNEKLFFGSGTQLSVL.

The chain combines TRBV5-5 with TRBJ2-3; 16 bases line up with TRBD2. This CDR3 comprises 18 residues. Germline V gene sequence: CDR1 SGHKS, CDR2 YYEKEE (reference sequence). V shed 0 bases, J shed 4 bases, and the junction held 5 bases outside the gene matches. The CDR3 is CASSLAGLAGGSSDTQYF. The CDR3 coding sequence is TGTGCCAGCAGCTTGGCGGGACTAGCGGGGGGGTCCTCAGATACGCAGTATTTT.

This chain uses TRBV7-2 with TRBJ2-2; 7 bases line up with TRBD2. The CDR3 has 16 residues. Germline trimming cut 2 bases from V and 4 bases from J; bases unmatched to any gene: 7. Looked up from germline, CDR1 is SGHTA and CDR2 is FQGNSA. The DNA of the CDR3 is TGTGCCAGCAGCTTACGGACGGGGGGATCCACCGGGGAGCTGTTTTTT. Amino acid sequence: CASSLRTGGSTGELFF.

The CDR3 sequence is CASSLAGQLYEQYV. In nucleotides, the CDR3 is TGTGCCAGCAGCTTAGCAGGTCAGCTCTACGAGCAGTACGTC. This sequence joins TRBV7-2 and TRBJ2-7; no clear D. Between the trimmed V and J ends, which lost 0 bases and 3 bases, there was a span of 9 bases. CDR3 size: 14 residues. CDR1 and CDR2 from the germline V gene are SGHTA and FQGNSA.

This clonotype was seen more than once but under ten times. The CDR3 protein is CASSPGQGAGEKLFF. For the CDR3, the DNA is TGTGCCAGCAGTCCTGGACAGGGGGCGGGTGAAAAACTGTTTTTT. J is TRBJ1-4 and V is TRBV12-3 or TRBV12-4, with 11 nucleotides matching TRBD1. The CDR3 is 15 residues long. Losses at the gene ends were 5 bases for V and 7 bases for J; bases not matched to a gene: 6.

A few counts support this clonotype. This chain links TRBV9 with TRBJ1-6; D not resolved. Germline V gene data show CDR1 as SGDLS and CDR2 as YYNGEE. The CDR3 covers 13 residues. With 1 base removed from V and 9 bases from J, the gap between germline ends came to 8 bases. The CDR3, as DNA: TGTGCCAGCAGCGTACTGGGCACTTCACCCCTCCACTTT. Translation: CASSVLGTSPLHF.

The CDR3 is CASSFYSGGGETQYF. In DNA, the CDR3 is TGTGCCAGCAGCTTTTATAGCGGGGGCGGGGAGACCCAGTACTTC. This rearrangement joins TRBV7-2 to TRBJ2-5; 9 bases map to TRBD2. The CDR3 spans 15 residues. Per the germline V gene, CDR1 is SGHTA and CDR2 is FQGNSA. V was pared by 3 bases and J by 5 bases, with 7 bases of the junction left unmatched.